These T cell receptor beta chains were read from a single sample in a study of Ad26.COV2.S vaccination and SARS-CoV-2 variants. The data were produced by immunoSEQ multiplex PCR, yet TCRdb's version contains in-frame clones alone and is incomplete. Of about 180,000 clones listed, around 88% were seen once; the top ten hold 5.9%. The material sequenced was peripheral blood, taken after recovery from COVID-19. The receptors originated from a human donor who had recovered from COVID-19. Both conserved end residues are part of each CDR3. Fields, in order: D gene, CDR3 length, V gene, clone size, J gene, CDR3 protein, CDR3 DNA. D genes are given only for firm matches. Not every row has a clone size; where given, it reads once, few, many or a size class.

d_call: TRBD2
cdr3_length: 14
v_call: TRBV2
clone_size: .
j_call: TRBJ2-5
cdr3_aa: CASIERGGEETQYF
cdr3_nt: TGTGCCAGCATAGAGCGGGGGGGCGAAGAGACCCAGTACTTC

d_call: TRBD1
cdr3_length: 13
v_call: TRBV6-4
clone_size: .
j_call: TRBJ2-1
cdr3_aa: CASRPDRASEQFF
cdr3_nt: TGTGCCAGCAGGCCGGACAGGGCTAGTGAGCAGTTCTTC

d_call: .
cdr3_length: 16
v_call: TRBV10-3
clone_size: .
j_call: TRBJ1-2
cdr3_aa: CAISEMGERGNYGYTF
cdr3_nt: TGTGCCATCAGTGAGATGGGAGAAAGGGGCAACTATGGCTACACCTTC

d_call: .
cdr3_length: 13
v_call: TRBV28
clone_size: once
j_call: TRBJ1-2
cdr3_aa: CAGRDQTNYGYTF
cdr3_nt: TGTGCCGGCCGGGACCAAACTAACTATGGCTACACCTTC

d_call: .
cdr3_length: 12
v_call: TRBV7-9
clone_size: few
j_call: TRBJ1-2
cdr3_aa: CASSSEMGGYTF
cdr3_nt: TGTGCCAGCAGCTCCGAAATGGGAGGCTACACCTTC

d_call: .
cdr3_length: 15
v_call: TRBV7-8
clone_size: .
j_call: TRBJ1-4
cdr3_aa: CASSLGGPLNEKLFF
cdr3_nt: TGTGCCAGCAGCCTAGGCGGGCCACTTAATGAAAAACTGTTTTTT

d_call: TRBD2
cdr3_length: 19
v_call: TRBV7-2
clone_size: .
j_call: TRBJ2-7
cdr3_aa: CASSAPPGTSGRGSYEQYF
cdr3_nt: TGTGCCAGCAGCGCTCCTCCCGGGACTAGCGGGAGGGGCTCCTACGAGCAGTACTTC

d_call: TRBD2
cdr3_length: 17
v_call: TRBV27
clone_size: once
j_call: TRBJ2-1
cdr3_aa: CASSFGSGGTLYNEQFF
cdr3_nt: TGTGCCAGCAGTTTTGGTAGCGGGGGGACCCTCTACAATGAGCAGTTCTTC

d_call: TRBD1
cdr3_length: 16
v_call: TRBV14
clone_size: .
j_call: TRBJ1-2
cdr3_aa: CASSRNPGGLYYGYTF
cdr3_nt: TGTGCCAGCAGCCGAAACCCAGGGGGCCTTTACTATGGCTACACCTTC

d_call: .
cdr3_length: 14
v_call: TRBV3-1/TRBV3-2
clone_size: .
j_call: TRBJ2-1
cdr3_aa: CASSQEDSYNEQFF
cdr3_nt: TGTGCCAGCAGCCAAGAAGACAGTTACAATGAGCAGTTCTTC

d_call: .
cdr3_length: 14
v_call: TRBV7-3
clone_size: .
j_call: TRBJ2-3
cdr3_aa: CASSWRGSTDTQYF
cdr3_nt: TGTGCCAGCAGCTGGCGGGGATCGACAGATACGCAGTATTTT

d_call: TRBD1
cdr3_length: 15
v_call: TRBV6-5
clone_size: .
j_call: TRBJ2-7
cdr3_aa: CASSKTGTDSYEQYF
cdr3_nt: TGTGCCAGCAGTAAGACCGGGACAGACTCCTACGAGCAGTACTTC

d_call: TRBD1
cdr3_length: 15
v_call: TRBV27
clone_size: few
j_call: TRBJ1-3
cdr3_aa: CASRQGGFSGNTIYF
cdr3_nt: TGTGCCAGCAGGCAGGGGGGCTTCTCTGGAAACACCATATATTTT

d_call: .
cdr3_length: 14
v_call: TRBV14
clone_size: .
j_call: TRBJ1-1
cdr3_aa: CASSQEWGNTEAFF
cdr3_nt: TGTGCCAGCAGCCAAGAATGGGGGAACACTGAAGCTTTCTTT

d_call: .
cdr3_length: 16
v_call: TRBV28
clone_size: .
j_call: TRBJ1-1
cdr3_aa: CASSFVPGHPNTEAFF
cdr3_nt: TGTGCCAGCAGTTTTGTTCCGGGACACCCCAACACTGAAGCTTTCTTT

d_call: .
cdr3_length: 16
v_call: TRBV3-1/TRBV3-2
clone_size: few
j_call: TRBJ2-7
cdr3_aa: CASSQDYGSDEYEQYF
cdr3_nt: TGTGCCAGCAGCCAAGATTACGGGTCCGATGAGTACGAGCAGTACTTC

d_call: TRBD2
cdr3_length: 18
v_call: TRBV7-7
clone_size: .
j_call: TRBJ2-1
cdr3_aa: CASSLEPTSGSSYNEQFF
cdr3_nt: TGTGCCAGCAGCTTAGAGCCCACCAGCGGGAGCTCCTACAATGAGCAGTTCTTC

d_call: .
cdr3_length: 16
v_call: TRBV13
clone_size: .
j_call: TRBJ1-3
cdr3_aa: CASSPRAANSGNTIYF
cdr3_nt: TGTGCCAGCAGCCCCCGAGCTGCTAACTCTGGAAACACCATATATTTT

d_call: TRBD2
cdr3_length: 17
v_call: TRBV7-9
clone_size: .
j_call: TRBJ2-3
cdr3_aa: CASSLGLAGGLADTQYF
cdr3_nt: TGTGCCAGCAGCCTAGGACTCGCGGGGGGGCTAGCAGATACGCAGTATTTT

d_call: TRBD2
cdr3_length: 17
v_call: TRBV9
clone_size: .
j_call: TRBJ2-7
cdr3_aa: CASSPRDRLAGVNEQYF
cdr3_nt: TGTGCCAGCAGCCCGAGGGACAGACTAGCGGGAGTGAACGAGCAGTACTTC

d_call: .
cdr3_length: 12
v_call: TRBV29-1
clone_size: .
j_call: TRBJ1-2
cdr3_aa: CSVADRFYGYTF
cdr3_nt: TGCAGCGTTGCTGACAGGTTCTATGGCTACACCTTC

d_call: TRBD2
cdr3_length: 16
v_call: TRBV6-5
clone_size: .
j_call: TRBJ2-1
cdr3_aa: CASSYGLAGGLWKQFF
cdr3_nt: TGTGCCAGCAGTTACGGACTAGCGGGGGGTTTGTGGAAGCAGTTCTTC